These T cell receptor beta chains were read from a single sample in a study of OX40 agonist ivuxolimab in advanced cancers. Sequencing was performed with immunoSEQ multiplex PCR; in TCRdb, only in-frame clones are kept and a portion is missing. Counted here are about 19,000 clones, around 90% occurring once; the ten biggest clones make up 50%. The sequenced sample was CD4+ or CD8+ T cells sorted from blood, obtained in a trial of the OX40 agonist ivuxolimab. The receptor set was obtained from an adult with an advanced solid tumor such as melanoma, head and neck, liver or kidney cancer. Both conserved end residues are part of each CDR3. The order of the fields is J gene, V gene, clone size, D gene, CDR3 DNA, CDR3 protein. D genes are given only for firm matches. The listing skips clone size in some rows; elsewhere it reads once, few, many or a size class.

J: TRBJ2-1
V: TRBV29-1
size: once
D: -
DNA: TGCGCCAAAAACCGGGGAAATGAGCAGTTCTTC
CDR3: CAKNRGNEQFF

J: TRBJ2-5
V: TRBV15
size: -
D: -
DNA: TGTGCCACCAGCAGAGTTCCTCCGGCGGGAAGTGCAGAGACCCAGTACTTC
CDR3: CATSRVPPAGSAETQYF

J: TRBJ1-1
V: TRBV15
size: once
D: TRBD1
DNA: TGTGCCACCAGCCCCGACAGGGGGCAAGCTTTCTTT
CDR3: CATSPDRGQAFF

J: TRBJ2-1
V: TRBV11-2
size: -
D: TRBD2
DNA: TGTGCCAGCGGCCCCCCGGGAGGGTACAATGAGCAGTTCTTC
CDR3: CASGPPGGYNEQFF

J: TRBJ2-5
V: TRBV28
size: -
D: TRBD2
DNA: TGTGCCAGCAGTTTATTGGCTCTAGCGGGAGACCGGTGGAAGACCCAGTACTTC
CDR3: CASSLLALAGDRWKTQYF

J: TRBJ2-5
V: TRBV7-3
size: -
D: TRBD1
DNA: TGTGCCAGCAGCCCCTCAGGGGGAGAGACCCAGTACTTC
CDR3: CASSPSGGETQYF

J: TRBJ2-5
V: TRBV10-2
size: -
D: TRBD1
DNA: TGCGCCAGCCGGAGGTTTGGCAGGGACAGGGAGACCCAGTACTTC
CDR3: CASRRFGRDRETQYF

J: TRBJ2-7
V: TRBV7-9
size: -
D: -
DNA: TGTGCCAGCAGCTTATCCTACGAGCAGTACTTC
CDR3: CASSLSYEQYF

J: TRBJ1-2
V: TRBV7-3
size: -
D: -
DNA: TGTGCCAGCAGTTACTATCAAGGCTATGGCTACACCTTC
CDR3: CASSYYQGYGYTF

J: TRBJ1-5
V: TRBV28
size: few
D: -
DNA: TGTGCCAGCAGTCGCAGGGAGTATCAGCCCCAGCATTTT
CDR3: CASSRREYQPQHF

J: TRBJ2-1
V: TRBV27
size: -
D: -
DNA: TGTGCCAGCAGTTTGTCCGGGAGCTTTTCCTACAATGAGCAGTTCTTC
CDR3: CASSLSGSFSYNEQFF

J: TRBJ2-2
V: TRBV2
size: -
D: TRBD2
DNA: TGTGCCAGCAATCACCATCCTAGCGGGTCGTCTGAAAACACCGGGGAGCTGTTTTTT
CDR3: CASNHHPSGSSENTGELFF

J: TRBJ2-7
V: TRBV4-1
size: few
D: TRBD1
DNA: TGCGCCAGCAGCCAAAGGACAGGGGGCTACGAGCAGTACTTC
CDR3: CASSQRTGGYEQYF

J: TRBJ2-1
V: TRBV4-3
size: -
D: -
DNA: TGCGCCAGCAGCCAAGCTAGGGACTCCTACAATGAGCAGTTCTTC
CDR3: CASSQARDSYNEQFF

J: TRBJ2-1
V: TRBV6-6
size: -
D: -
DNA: TGTGCCAGCAGTCACCTCCGTGAGCAGTTCTTC
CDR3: CASSHLREQFF

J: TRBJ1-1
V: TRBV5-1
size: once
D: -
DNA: TGCGCCAGCAGCTTGTCGGCCAGCCCTGAAGCTTTCTTT
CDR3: CASSLSASPEAFF

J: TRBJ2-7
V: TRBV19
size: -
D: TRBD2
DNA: TGTGCCAGTAGTCCCGGACTAGCGGGAGTTGCCGAGCAGTACTTC
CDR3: CASSPGLAGVAEQYF

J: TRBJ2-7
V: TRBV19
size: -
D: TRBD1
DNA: TGTGCCGTTGGGACAGGGAGCTCCTACGAGCAGTACTTC
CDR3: CAVGTGSSYEQYF

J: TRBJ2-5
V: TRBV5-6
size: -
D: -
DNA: TGTGCCAGCAGCTTGGACGACAGACAAGAGACCCAGTACTTC
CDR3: CASSLDDRQETQYF

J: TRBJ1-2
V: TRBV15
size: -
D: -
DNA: TGTGCCACCAGCCCAGGATTCGATTTTGGTGGCTACACCTTC
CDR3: CATSPGFDFGGYTF

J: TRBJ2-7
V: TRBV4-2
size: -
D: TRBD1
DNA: TGTGCCAGCAGCCAGAGACAGGGACGGATCTACGAGCAGTACTTC
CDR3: CASSQRQGRIYEQYF

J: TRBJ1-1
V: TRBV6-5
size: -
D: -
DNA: TGTGCCAGCACCATGGGAGGGAACACTGAAGCTTTCTTT
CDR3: CASTMGGNTEAFF

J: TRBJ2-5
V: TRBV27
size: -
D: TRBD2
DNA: TGTGCCAGCAGCGGGACTCCGGGACTAGCGGGAGTCAGGGAGACCCAGTACTTC
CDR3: CASSGTPGLAGVRETQYF

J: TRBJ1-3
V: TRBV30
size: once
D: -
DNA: TGTGCCTGGAGTCCAGGGACCTCTGGAAACACCATATATTTT
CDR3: CAWSPGTSGNTIYF

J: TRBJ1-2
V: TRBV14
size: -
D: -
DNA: TGTGCCAGCAGCGGCCTCAATCCCAGGAGAAGTGAAGGCTACACCTTC
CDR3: CASSGLNPRRSEGYTF

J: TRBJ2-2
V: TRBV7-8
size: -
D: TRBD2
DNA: TGTGCCAGCAGGACGACCGGCGGGGGGAACACCGGGGAGCTGTTTTTT
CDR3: CASRTTGGGNTGELFF

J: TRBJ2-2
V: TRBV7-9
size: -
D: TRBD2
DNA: TGTGCCAGCAGCTTTAACCCGTTGTTAGCGGGGAACACCGGGGAGCTGTTTTTT
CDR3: CASSFNPLLAGNTGELFF

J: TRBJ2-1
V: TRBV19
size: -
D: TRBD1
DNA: TGTGCCAGTAGTCCCGGGACAGGGGAGCTGTTCTTC
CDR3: CASSPGTGELFF

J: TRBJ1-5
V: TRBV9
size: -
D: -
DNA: TGTGCCAGCAGCGTAGAGGGGGGGCCCCAGCATTTT
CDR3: CASSVEGGPQHF

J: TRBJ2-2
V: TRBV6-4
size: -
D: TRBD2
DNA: TGTGCCAGCAGCCAGGGACTAGCGGTCGGGGAGCTGTTTTTT
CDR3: CASSQGLAVGELFF

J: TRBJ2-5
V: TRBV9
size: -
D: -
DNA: TGTGCCAGCAGCGTAGAGGTGGGATCCCAAGAGACCCAGTACTTC
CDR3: CASSVEVGSQETQYF

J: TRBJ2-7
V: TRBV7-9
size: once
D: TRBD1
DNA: TGTGCCAGCAGCTCCCGGGACAGGGTTTACGAGCAGTACTTC
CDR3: CASSSRDRVYEQYF

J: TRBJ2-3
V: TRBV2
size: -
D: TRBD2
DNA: TGTGCCATACTAGCGGGAGTACAAGATACGCAGTATTTT
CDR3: CAILAGVQDTQYF

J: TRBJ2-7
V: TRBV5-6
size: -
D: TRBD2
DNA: TGTGCCAGCAGCACCGGACTAGCGGGAGAGGACGAGCAGTACTTC
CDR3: CASSTGLAGEDEQYF

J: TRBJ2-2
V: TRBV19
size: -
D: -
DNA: TGTGCCAGTAGTATATGGGCCTCGAACACCGGGGAGCTGTTTTTT
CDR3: CASSIWASNTGELFF

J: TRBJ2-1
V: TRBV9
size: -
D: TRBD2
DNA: TGTGCCAGCAGCGAGGGACTAGCGGGAGGCATTGAGCAGTTCTTC
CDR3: CASSEGLAGGIEQFF

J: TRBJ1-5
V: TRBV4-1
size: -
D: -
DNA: TGCGCCAGCAGCCAAGTCGCCGGGAGCGGACAGCCCCAGCATTTT
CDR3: CASSQVAGSGQPQHF

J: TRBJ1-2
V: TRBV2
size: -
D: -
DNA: TGTGCCAGCAGTGAAGCACCTACAGGGTTTAATGGCTACACCTTC
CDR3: CASSEAPTGFNGYTF

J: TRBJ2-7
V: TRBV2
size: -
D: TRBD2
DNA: TGTGCCAGCAGCCTGGGCGGGAGTCCCCCCTACGAGCAGTACTTC
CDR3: CASSLGGSPPYEQYF

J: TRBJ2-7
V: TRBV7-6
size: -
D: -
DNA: TGTGCCAGCAGCTTAGAGGGCCAAGATCCCTCCTACGAGCAGTACTTC
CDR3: CASSLEGQDPSYEQYF

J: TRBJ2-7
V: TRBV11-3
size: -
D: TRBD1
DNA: TGTGCCAGCAGTGACCACGCGATCGGGACAGGACACTTC
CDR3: CASSDHAIGTGHF

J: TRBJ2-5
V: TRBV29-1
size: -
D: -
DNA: TGCAGCGTTGTCCACTACTTCCAAGAGACCCAGTACTTC
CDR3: CSVVHYFQETQYF

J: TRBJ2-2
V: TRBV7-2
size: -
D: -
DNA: TGTGCCAGCAGCTTAGCGTTCCGGGGGCACGGGGAGCTGTTTTTT
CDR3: CASSLAFRGHGELFF

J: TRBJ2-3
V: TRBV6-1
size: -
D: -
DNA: TGTGCCAGCACCCCGACCAGAAGCACAGATACGCAGTATTTT
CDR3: CASTPTRSTDTQYF

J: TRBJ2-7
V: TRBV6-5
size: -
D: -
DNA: TGTGCCAGCAGTTACTCGACCGCGGTTTCCTACGAGCAGTACTTC
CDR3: CASSYSTAVSYEQYF

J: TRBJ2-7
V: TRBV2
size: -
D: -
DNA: TGTGCCACAAAATCCGGGGCCGGTCCCTACGAGCAGTACTTC
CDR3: CATKSGAGPYEQYF

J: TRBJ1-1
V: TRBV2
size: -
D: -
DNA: TGTGCCAGTTGGACGGGGAACACTGAAGCTTTCTTT
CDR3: CASWTGNTEAFF

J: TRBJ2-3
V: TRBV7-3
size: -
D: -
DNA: TGTGCCAGCAGCTTATTGGGGGAGGCAGATACGCAGTATTTT
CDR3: CASSLLGEADTQYF

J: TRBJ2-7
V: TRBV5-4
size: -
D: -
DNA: TGTGCCAGCAGCCAGTCGGGGGGCCCCTACGAGCAGTACTTC
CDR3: CASSQSGGPYEQYF

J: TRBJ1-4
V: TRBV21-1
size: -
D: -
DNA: TGTAGGGCGGCGCTTTTGGGAAAACTGTTTTTT
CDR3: CRAALLGKLFF

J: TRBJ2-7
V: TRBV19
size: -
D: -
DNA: TGTGCCAGTAGCCAGATAACAGGTTCCTACGAGCAGTACTTC
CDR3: CASSQITGSYEQYF

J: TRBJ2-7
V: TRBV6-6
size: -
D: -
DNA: TGTGCCAGCAGTTATACAGATACCTACGAGCAGTACTTC
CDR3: CASSYTDTYEQYF

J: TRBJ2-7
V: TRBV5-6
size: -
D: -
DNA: TGTGCCAGCAGCTTAACTGGCTCCTACGAGCAGTACTTC
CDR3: CASSLTGSYEQYF

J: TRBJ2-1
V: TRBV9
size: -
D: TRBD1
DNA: TGTGCCAGCAGCACCCGGGACAGGTCTTTACATGAGCAGTTCTTC
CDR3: CASSTRDRSLHEQFF

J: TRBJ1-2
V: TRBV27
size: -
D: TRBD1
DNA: TGTGCCAGCAGTTCCCTCGGGACAGCCAACCCTGCTAACTATGGCTACACCTTC
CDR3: CASSSLGTANPANYGYTF

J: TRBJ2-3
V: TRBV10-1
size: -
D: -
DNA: TGCGCCAGCAGCGCCCTGGGACAACTCTCCACAGATACGCAGTATTTT
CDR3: CASSALGQLSTDTQYF

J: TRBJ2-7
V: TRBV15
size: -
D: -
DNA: TGTGCCACCAGCAGAGATTTGGGGCGCGAGATCTACGAGCAGTACTTC
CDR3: CATSRDLGREIYEQYF

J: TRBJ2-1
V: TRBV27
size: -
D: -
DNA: TGTGCCAGCAGGGGAATACAGAGCTCCTACAATGAGCAGTTCTTC
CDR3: CASRGIQSSYNEQFF